Given below is one T cell receptor (beta chain) in context. The sample is drawn from a study of blood T cell repertoires in COVID-19. Background on the study: Spain, Italy and the United States supplied samples that represented acute and convalescent COVID-19.

Profiling relied on immunoSEQ multiplex PCR, and the TCRdb table lists in-frame clones only, not all of them. In the table there are about 220,000 clones, about 86% of which are singletons. This CDR3 is 15 amino acids long. V lost 6 bases and J lost 5; bases outside the gene matches: 6. Germline CDR1 reads LNHDA; CDR2 reads SQIVND (reference sequence). The chain is built from TRBV19 and TRBJ2-1; 11 positions match TRBD2. Material: peripheral blood. This TCR was recovered from a woman in her twenties or thirties who had recovered from COVID-19. This chain's CDR3 is CASRSGLAVNNEQFF. Here the CDR3 DNA reads TGTGCCAGTAGATCGGGACTAGCGGTTAACAATGAGCAGTTCTTC.